This is a list of T cell receptor beta chains from one sample in a study of blood T cell repertoires in COVID-19. Data came from immunoSEQ multiplex PCR; TCRdb stores just in-frame clones and leaves some out. In the table there are roughly 200,000 clones, about 81% of which are singletons. Input material: peripheral blood. Receptors were obtained from a woman aged 55-69 years with COVID-19, enrolled during active disease. The CDR3 runs from the conserved cysteine through the conserved F or W. D genes are given only for firm matches. Clone size is not always given. Where it is, it says once, few, many or a class for expanded clones.

V gene	J gene	D gene	CDR3 length	clone size	CDR3 protein	CDR3 DNA
TRBV9	TRBJ1-3	NA	17	once	CASSTRAMGGLGNTIYF	TGTGCCAGCAGCACCAGAGCAATGGGGGGGCTTGGAAACACCATATATTTT
TRBV5-1	TRBJ1-6	TRBD1	16	NA	CASSLRARDSIAPLHF	TGCGCCAGCAGCTTGAGGGCCCGGGACAGCATAGCACCCCTCCACTTT
TRBV28	TRBJ2-7	NA	14	NA	CASSLWGEATEQYF	TGTGCCAGCAGTTTATGGGGGGAGGCTACTGAGCAGTACTTC
TRBV30	TRBJ1-6	NA	15	NA	CAWSLASSYNSPLHF	TGTGCCTGGAGTTTAGCTAGCTCCTATAATTCACCCCTCCACTTT
TRBV3-1/TRBV3-2	TRBJ2-7	TRBD2	14	NA	CASSRTRTSYEQYF	TGTGCCAGCAGCCGGACTAGGACCTCCTACGAGCAGTACTTC
TRBV5-1	TRBJ1-1	TRBD1	15	NA	CASSSLGGRNTEAFF	TGCGCCAGCAGCTCGCTAGGGGGCCGTAACACTGAAGCTTTCTTT
TRBV6-2/TRBV6-3	TRBJ2-5	TRBD1	13	NA	CASSRQGSETQYF	TGTGCCAGCAGTCGACAGGGATCCGAGACCCAGTACTTC
TRBV6-6	TRBJ2-1	NA	13	NA	CASMVAGHNEQFF	TGTGCCAGCATGGTGGCTGGGCACAATGAGCAGTTCTTC
TRBV19	TRBJ2-2	NA	18	NA	CASSTGGPSRANTGELFF	TGTGCCAGTAGTACCGGGGGGCCGTCGAGAGCGAACACCGGGGAGCTGTTTTTT
TRBV24-1	TRBJ2-1	NA	17	few	CATSEPLQGMGVKEQFF	TGTGCCACCAGTGAACCATTACAGGGTATGGGGGTGAAGGAGCAGTTCTTC
TRBV28	TRBJ1-2	TRBD1	16	NA	CASSGDRGGVWYGYTF	TGTGCCAGCAGTGGGGACAGGGGGGGCGTATGGTATGGCTACACCTTC
TRBV4-1	TRBJ2-2	NA	16	NA	CASSQDRAPWTGELFF	TGCGCCAGCAGCCAAGACAGGGCCCCCTGGACCGGGGAGCTGTTTTTT
TRBV11-2	TRBJ1-2	TRBD1	13	few	CASSQTGAYGYTF	TGTGCCAGCAGCCAAACAGGGGCCTACGGCTACACCTTC
TRBV7-3	TRBJ2-1	NA	15	NA	CASSRASEYYNEQFF	TGTGCCAGCAGCCGGGCTAGCGAGTATTACAATGAGCAGTTCTTC
TRBV5-4	TRBJ1-1	NA	12	NA	CASSSPRVEAFF	TGTGCCAGCAGCTCCCCTAGAGTTGAAGCTTTCTTT
TRBV5-6	TRBJ1-1	NA	15	NA	CASSSLRGTNTEAFF	TGTGCCAGCAGCTCCCTCCGGGGTACGAACACTGAAGCTTTCTTT
TRBV7-9	TRBJ2-3	TRBD2	16	NA	CASSLGSGSRTDTQYF	TGTGCCAGCAGCTTAGGTAGCGGGAGTCGAACAGATACGCAGTATTTT
TRBV2	TRBJ1-2	NA	14	few	CASSYRNPNYGYTF	TGTGCCAGCAGTTACAGGAATCCTAACTATGGCTACACCTTC
TRBV7-6	TRBJ2-1	TRBD2	16	once	CASSPLTSGGWNEQFF	TGTGCCAGCAGCCCCCTGACTAGCGGGGGTTGGAATGAGCAGTTCTTC
TRBV6-5	TRBJ1-6	NA	12	once	CASSYPGSPLHF	TGTGCCAGCAGTTACCCGGGGTCCCCCCTCCACTTT
TRBV19	TRBJ2-1	TRBD2	16	NA	CASSMGTRVPYNEQFF	TGTGCCAGTAGTATGGGGACTAGGGTACCCTACAATGAGCAGTTCTTC
TRBV15	TRBJ1-3	NA	14	NA	CATSRGWSGNTIYF	TGTGCCACCAGCAGGGGCTGGTCCGGAAACACCATATATTTT
TRBV5-4	TRBJ2-3	NA	16	NA	CASSLASGFRTDTQYF	TGTGCCAGCAGCTTGGCCTCGGGATTCCGCACAGATACGCAGTATTTT
TRBV5-1	TRBJ1-1	TRBD1	14	NA	CASSPVRGHTEAFF	TGCGCCAGCAGCCCAGTTAGGGGGCATACTGAAGCTTTCTTT
TRBV11-3	TRBJ2-3	NA	15	NA	CASSLQSGVSDTQYF	TGTGCCAGCAGCTTACAGTCGGGGGTCTCTGATACGCAGTATTTT
TRBV7-2	TRBJ1-2	TRBD1	13	NA	CASSLTGGYGYTF	TGTGCCAGCAGCTTAACAGGGGGCTATGGCTACACCTTC
TRBV5-1	TRBJ2-1	NA	16	NA	CASSPIAASSYNEQFF	TGCGCCAGCAGCCCGATAGCGGCAAGCTCCTACAATGAGCAGTTCTTC
TRBV15	TRBJ2-7	TRBD2	15	NA	CATSIRSGRAYEQYF	TGTGCCACCAGTATTCGTAGCGGGAGGGCATACGAGCAGTACTTC